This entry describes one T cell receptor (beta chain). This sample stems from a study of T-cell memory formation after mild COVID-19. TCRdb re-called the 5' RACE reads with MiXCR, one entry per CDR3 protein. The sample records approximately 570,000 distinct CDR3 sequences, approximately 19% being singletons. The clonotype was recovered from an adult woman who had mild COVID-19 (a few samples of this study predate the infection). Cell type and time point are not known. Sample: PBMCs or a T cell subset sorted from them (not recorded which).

This CDR3 reads CATSRDQLGGQNTEAFF. CDR3 coding DNA: TGTGCCACCAGCAGAGATCAGCTAGGGGGCCAGAACACTGAAGCTTTCTTT. The chain has TRBV15 and TRBJ1-1, with 7 nucleotides matching TRBD1. The CDR3 consists of 17 residues. CDR1 is LNHNV and CDR2 is YYDKDF in the germline V gene (reference sequence). J was trimmed by 1 base and V by 0 bases; bases with no gene match: 8.